These 11 T cell receptor beta chains originate from one sample sequenced in a study of a mutant IDH1 vaccine in newly diagnosed glioma. Only in-frame clones appear in the TCRdb table, and some are missing; sequencing was by immunoSEQ multiplex PCR. This sample carries 50,000 or so clones, about 80% of them seen once, and the ten largest clones take 7.4%. Time point in this sample: week 5, during vaccination. Vaccination used 300 ug of mutant IDH1 20-mer peptide per dose, with topical imiquimod. These receptors lack a known antigen. Sequenced here: PBMCs, sampled from a glioma patient whose treatment included an IDH1 peptide vaccine. The source of these receptors is a woman aged 50 to 60 with glioma.

V is TRBV2 and J is TRBJ1-4; D not resolved. CDR1 SNHLY and CDR2 FYNNEI come from the germline V gene. Deletions cut 9 bases from V and 0 bases from J, with 11 bases between. CDR3 size: 14 residues. CDR3 region: CASLTTSTNEKLFF. In DNA form, the CDR3 reads TGTGCCAGTTTGACCACTTCAACTAATGAAAAACTGTTTTTT.

The CDR3 region has the DNA TGTGCCAGCAGCTTGGGCAGGCCCCCAGAGGGGATTCAGTACTTC. It codes for CASSLGRPPEGIQYF. The rearrangement uses TRBV5-4 and TRBJ2-4; perhaps D is TRBD1 or TRBD2 (5 bases each). The germline V gene encodes CDR1 SGHNT and CDR2 YYREEE (reference sequence). The CDR3 has 15 residues. V was clipped by 0 bases and J by 10 bases, with 17 bases between them.

This clone was detected only once. The V call is TRBV5-1, the J call TRBJ2-7; D is ambiguous. CDR1 is SGHRS and CDR2 is YFSETQ in the germline V gene. The CDR3 sequence is 15 residues long. Between the trimmed V and J ends, which lost 4 bases and 0 bases, there was a span of 14 bases. The DNA of the CDR3 is TGCGCCAGCAGCCAGGTGCCAGGTTCCTCCTACGAGCAGTACTTC. It specifies CASSQVPGSSYEQYF. Together with reference TRBV5-1 and TRBJ2-7, the CDR3 gives the full variable domain: KAGVTQTPRYLIKTRGQQVTLSCSPISGHRSVSWYQQTPGQGLQFLFEYFSETQRNKGNFPGRFSGRQFSNSRSEMNVSTLELGDSALYLCASSQVPGSSYEQYFGPGTRLTVT.

The rearrangement joins TRBV6-4 to TRBJ2-1; 9 nucleotides agree with TRBD2. CDR1 MRHNA and CDR2 SNTAGT come from the germline V gene. This CDR3 contains 16 residues. Trimming cost V 6 bases and J 7 bases; bases outside gene matches: 13. The CDR3 loop is CASSPFRGGAGNEQFF. The CDR3 DNA reads TGTGCCAGCAGCCCTTTCCGCGGGGGGGCTGGGAATGAGCAGTTCTTC.

The rearrangement links TRBV4-2 to TRBJ2-7; TRBD1 matches at 8 bases. The germline CDR1 and CDR2 sequences are LGHNA and YNFKEQ. The CDR3 is 15 residues long. J gave up 5 bases and V 1 base, and 7 bases lay outside the gene matches. Here the CDR3 reads CASSQAGTGGDEQYF. CDR3 DNA sequence: TGTGCCAGCAGCCAAGCCGGGACAGGCGGAGACGAGCAGTACTTC.

The chain combines TRBV6-5 with TRBJ2-2; 13 bases are shared with TRBD2. The CDR3 has 16 amino acids. CDR1 and CDR2 (germline): MNHEY, SVGAGI. V lost 2 bases, J lost 6 bases, and 3 bases stayed unmatched. Written as DNA, the CDR3 is TGTGCCAGCAGTTACCAGGGACTAGCGGGATCCGGGGAGCTGTTTTTT. Translation: CASSYQGLAGSGELFF.

This clone has a single count. The chain joins TRBV2 to TRBJ1-3, with D possibly TRBD1 on 5 matching bases. V lost 5 bases and J 4 bases, leaving 21 bases between the germline ends. Germline V lookup: CDR1 SNHLY, CDR2 FYNNEI. The CDR3 totals 17 residues. The CDR3 DNA follows: TGTGCCAGCAGTTTTCGGGACTCTGGGGCGTGGGGAAACACCATATATTTT. Its translation: CASSFRDSGAWGNTIYF.

The rearrangement joins TRBV5-1 to TRBJ2-2, with D possibly matching TRBD2 (5 bases). The CDR3 runs 15 residues. V lost 2 bases to trimming and J lost 1 base, with 9 bases between them. The germline gives CDR1 SGHRS, CDR2 YFSETQ. The DNA for the CDR3 is TGCGCCAGCAGCTTCGGTGCGGGGAACACCGGGGAGCTGTTTTTT. Its protein product is CASSFGAGNTGELFF.

The chain links TRBV7-3 to TRBJ1-1; D uncertain. V was shortened by 4 bases and J by 0 bases, with 6 bases between the two germline ends. Germline V gene lookup returns CDR1 SGHTA and CDR2 FQGTGA. CDR3 length: 13 amino acids. The CDR3 loop reads CASSSAVNTEAFF. DNA for the CDR3: TGTGCCAGCAGCTCGGCTGTGAACACTGAAGCTTTCTTT. Drawing the rest from reference TRBV7-3 and TRBJ1-1, the complete variable domain is GAGVSQTPSNKVTEKGKYVELRCDPISGHTALYWYRQSLGQGPEFLIYFQGTGAADDSGLPNDRFFAVRPEGSVSTLKIQRTERGDSAVYLCASSSAVNTEAFFGQGTRLTVV.

The gene calls are TRBV30 and TRBJ1-1; 10 positions agree with TRBD1. CDR3 length equals 16 residues. Germline-derived CDR1 and CDR2 are GTSNPN and SVGIG (reference sequence). V shed 3 bases and J 6 bases; nucleotides not matched to a gene: 13. Here the CDR3 reads CAWRETGGGYRPEAFF. The CDR3 DNA sequence: TGTGCCTGGAGGGAGACAGGGGGCGGTTATCGCCCTGAAGCTTTCTTT.

This clone was observed a handful of times. The junction departs from germline at one end; a sequencing error may be responsible. The V and J genes are TRBV7-9 and TRBJ1-2; tentative D call: TRBD1 (5 bases). Germline values: CDR1 SEHNR, CDR2 FQNEAQ (reference sequence). The CDR3 runs 14 residues. CDR3 amino acids: CASTQWDYRGDSSF. The CDR3 nucleotides read TGTGCCAGCACACAATGGGACTATCGGGGAGATAGTTCCTTC.